This T cell receptor (beta chain) was captured by sequencing in a study of shared clonotypes between healthy human individuals. The CDR3 is 14 amino acids. Germline V gene data show CDR1 as SGDLS and CDR2 as YYNGEE. V shed 4 bases and J shed 4 bases, with 13 bases lying between them. All donors were healthy HIV-negative adults lacking recent acute infections or vaccinations. Genomic DNA of every subset was divided equally among multiple immunoSEQ plates. This table comes from immunoSEQ multiplex PCR, and its TCRdb copy is limited to in-frame clones, with some not included. The sample carries 110,000 or so clones, about 67% recorded once.

V is TRBV9 and J is TRBJ2-3; D gene ambiguous. The source material was memory CD8+ T cells sorted from blood. As for subset: CD45RO+ cells pooled with CCR7-negative TemRA cells. This TCR was sampled from a woman between 25 and 40 years old in good health. The CDR3 sequence: CASSLLQQSDTQYF. CDR3 nucleotide sequence: TGTGCCAGCAGCCTTCTCCAGCAGTCAGATACGCAGTATTTT.